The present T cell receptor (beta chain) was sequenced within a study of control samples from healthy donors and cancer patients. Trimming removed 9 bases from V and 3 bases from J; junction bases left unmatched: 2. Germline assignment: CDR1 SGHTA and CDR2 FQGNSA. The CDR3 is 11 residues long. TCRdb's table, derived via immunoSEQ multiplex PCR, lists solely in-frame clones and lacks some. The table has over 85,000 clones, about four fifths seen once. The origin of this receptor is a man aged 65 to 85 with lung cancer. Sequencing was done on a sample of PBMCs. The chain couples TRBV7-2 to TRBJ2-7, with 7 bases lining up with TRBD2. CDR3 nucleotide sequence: TGTGCCAGGGGGGGGAGCTACGAGCAGTACTTC. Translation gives CARGGSYEQYF.